This T cell receptor beta chain was sequenced in a study of blood T cell repertoires in COVID-19. The wider study: The origin of the acute and convalescent COVID-19 samples was the United States, Italy and Spain. Nucleic acid was either cDNA or gDNA, and it came from T cells, B-cell-depleted T cells, or PBMCs.

Measured with immunoSEQ multiplex PCR; TCRdb has only the in-frame clones, and not every one. This table holds a few hundred thousand clones, roughly 84% found once. The CDR3 contains 18 residues. Germline CDR1 and CDR2: SGHDN and FVKESK. Trimming pared 4 bases from V and 0 bases from J, leaving 19 bases between. This clone was counted only a few times. The V gene is TRBV14, the J gene TRBJ2-1; D remains unclear. Sequencing used peripheral blood. The TCR originated in a woman younger than 30 with acute or convalescent COVID-19. In DNA, the CDR3 is TGTGCCAGCAGCCCCTCCTTTTTGGCGGCGAGCTCCTACAATGAGCAGTTCTTC. Translating gives CASSPSFLAASSYNEQFF. The complete variable domain, with remaining parts taken from reference TRBV14 and TRBJ2-1, reads EAGVTQFPSHSVIEKGQTVTLRCDPISGHDNLYWYRRVMGKEIKFLLHFVKESKQDESGMPNNRFLAERTGGTYSTLKVQPAELEDSGVYFCASSPSFLAASSYNEQFFGPGTRLTVL.